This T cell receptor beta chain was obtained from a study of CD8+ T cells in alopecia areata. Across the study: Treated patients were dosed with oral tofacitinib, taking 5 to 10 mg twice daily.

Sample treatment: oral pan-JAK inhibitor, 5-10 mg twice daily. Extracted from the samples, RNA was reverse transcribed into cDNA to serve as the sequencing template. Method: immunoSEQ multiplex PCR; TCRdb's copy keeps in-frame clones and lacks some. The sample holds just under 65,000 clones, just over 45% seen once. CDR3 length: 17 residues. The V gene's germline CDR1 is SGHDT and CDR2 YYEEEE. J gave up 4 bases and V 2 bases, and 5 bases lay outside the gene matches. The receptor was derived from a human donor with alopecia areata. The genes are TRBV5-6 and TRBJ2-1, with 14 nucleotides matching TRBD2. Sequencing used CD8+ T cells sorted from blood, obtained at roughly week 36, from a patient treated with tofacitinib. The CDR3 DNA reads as TGTGCCAGCAGCTTATGGACTAGCGGGAGGCCATACAATGAGCAGTTCTTC. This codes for CASSLWTSGRPYNEQFF.